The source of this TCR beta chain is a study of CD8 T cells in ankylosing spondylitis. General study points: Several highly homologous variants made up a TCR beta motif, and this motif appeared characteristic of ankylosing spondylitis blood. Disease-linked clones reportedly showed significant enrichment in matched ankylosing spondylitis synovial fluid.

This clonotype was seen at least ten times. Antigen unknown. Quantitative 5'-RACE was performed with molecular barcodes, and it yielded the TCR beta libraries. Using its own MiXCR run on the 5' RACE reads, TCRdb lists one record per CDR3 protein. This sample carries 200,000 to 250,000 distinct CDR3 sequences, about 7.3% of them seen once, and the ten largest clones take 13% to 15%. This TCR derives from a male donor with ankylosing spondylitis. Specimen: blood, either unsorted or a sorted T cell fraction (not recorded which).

CDR3 protein: CASSPRRSSTDTQYF. CDR3 DNA: TGTGCCAGCAGCCCCCGGCGCTCGAGCACAGATACGCAGTATTTT. The chain couples TRBV7-2 to TRBJ2-3; no reliable D call. The CDR3 has 15 residues. V lost 5 bases to trimming and J lost 0 bases, with 12 bases between them. The germline CDR1 and CDR2 sequences are SGHTA and FQGNSA.